One and the same sample provided the 21 T cell receptor beta chains below, sequenced in a study of T-cell reconstitution after alpha-beta-depleted transplantation in children. Unique molecular identifiers were built into the TCRbeta library. Via MiXCR, TCRdb re-called the PCR reads, giving one row per CDR3 protein. The table lists a few hundred thousand distinct CDR3 sequences, 11% of them singletons. The sample was peripheral blood, taken 180 days after TCRalphabeta/CD19-depleted stem cell transplant. The receptors stem from a male patient between 2 and 10 years old who had a stem cell transplant for chronic granulomatous disease, so the T cells may come from the graft donor.

This clonotype was counted many times. The chain is built from TRBV7-2 and TRBJ2-2; D perhaps matches TRBD2 (5 bases). V lost 5 bases, J lost 2 bases, and 18 bases lay in between. The CDR3 has 17 amino acids. Germline lookup yields CDR1 SGHTA and CDR2 FQGNSA. The CDR3 loop is CASSLPPSGINTGELFF. As DNA, the CDR3 is TGTGCCAGCAGCCTCCCTCCGAGCGGAATAAACACCGGGGAGCTGTTTTTT.

This clonotype was counted many times. J is TRBJ1-3 and V is TRBV5-1; 10 bases line up with TRBD1. The CDR3 contains 18 residues. Per the germline V gene, CDR1 is SGHRS and CDR2 is YFSETQ. V dropped 1 base and J dropped 0; count of bases not matched to a gene: 7. DNA of the CDR3: TGCGCCAGCAGCTTGATGCCCGGGACAGGGGACTCTGGAAACACCATATATTTT. It specifies CASSLMPGTGDSGNTIYF.

This clonotype came up many times. The V call is TRBV29-1, the J call TRBJ2-5, with 9 bases fitting TRBD2. The CDR3 contains 13 residues. J was trimmed by 4 bases and V by 8 bases; bases with no gene match: 8. In germline, CDR1 is SQVTM, CDR2 ANQGSEA. Here the CDR3 DNA reads TGCAGCCTTAGCCCGACTAGCGGAGAGACCCAGTACTTC. Encoded protein: CSLSPTSGETQYF. Together with reference TRBV29-1 and TRBJ2-5, the CDR3 gives the full variable domain: SAVISQKPSRDICQRGTSLTIQCQVDSQVTMMFWYRQQPGQSLTLIATANQGSEATYESGFVIDKFPISRPNLTFSTLTVSNMSPEDSSIYLCSLSPTSGETQYFGPGTRLLVL.

There are many counts of this clonotype. At one end, the junction sequence differs from germline, possibly due to a read error. The V and J genes are TRBV5-1 and TRBJ2-5; D remains unclear. This CDR3 contains 12 residues. Germline values: CDR1 SGHRS, CDR2 YFSETQ. CDR3 nucleotide sequence: TGCGCCAGCAGCGCGGACCAGGAGACCCAGTACTTC. Translated: CASSADQETQYF. The full variable domain, with the rest looked up from reference TRBV5-1 and TRBJ2-5, is KAGVTQTPRYLIKTRGQQVTLSCSPISGHRSVSWYQQTPGQGLQFLFEYFSETQRNKGNFPGRFSGRQFSNSRSEMNVSTLELGDSALYLCASSADQETQYFGPGTRLLVL.

The chain employs TRBV14 and TRBJ2-4; D is undetermined. Deletions cut 4 bases from V and 3 bases from J, with 4 bases between. The CDR3 contains 12 residues. Per the germline V gene, CDR1 is SGHDN and CDR2 is FVKESK. CDR3 coding DNA: TGTGCCAGCAGCCCTGGCAAAAACATTCAGTACTTC. This gives the protein CASSPGKNIQYF. The variable domain in full, completed from reference TRBV14 and TRBJ2-4, reads EAGVTQFPSHSVIEKGQTVTLRCDPISGHDNLYWYRRVMGKEIKFLLHFVKESKQDESGMPNNRFLAERTGGTYSTLKVQPAELEDSGVYFCASSPGKNIQYFGAGTRLSVL.

The chain carries TRBV7-9 and TRBJ2-1, with 9 nucleotides matching TRBD1. Germline CDR1 and CDR2: SEHNR and FQNEAQ (reference sequence). V shed 6 bases, J shed 5 bases, and the junction held 2 bases outside the gene matches. CDR3 length equals 13 residues. The CDR3: CASRGQGNNEQFF. CDR3 nucleotides: TGTGCCAGCAGGGGACAGGGAAACAATGAGCAGTTCTTC.

This clonotype came up many times. This chain links TRBV12-3 or TRBV12-4 with TRBJ1-1; D call uncertain. Deletions cut 3 bases from V and 1 base from J, with 6 bases between. The CDR3 is 13 amino acids. This CDR3 reads CASSLGWNTEAFF. CDR3 nucleotides: TGTGCCAGCAGTTTGGGGTGGAACACTGAAGCTTTCTTT.

This clonotype was found many times. The genes are TRBV5-5 and TRBJ2-2; D is ambiguous. The CDR3 totals 14 residues. Trimming removed 2 bases from V and 1 base from J, with 6 bases in between. Germline CDR1 SGHKS, CDR2 YYEKEE (reference sequence). The CDR3 sequence: CASSFRGNTGELFF. CDR3 DNA: TGTGCCAGCAGCTTTAGAGGGAACACCGGGGAGCTGTTTTTT.

This clonotype was picked up many times. V is TRBV7-6 and J is TRBJ2-6; D is undetermined. The CDR3 has 16 amino acids. Germline V gene data show CDR1 as SGHVS and CDR2 as FNYEAQ. The ends were cut back, 0 bases at V and 2 bases at J, with 8 bases in the middle. CDR3 amino acids: CASSLAPGTGANVLTF. CDR3 nucleotides: TGTGCCAGCAGCTTAGCGCCCGGTACTGGGGCCAACGTCCTGACTTTC.

Comments on this clonotype: Given a much more abundant clone one base away, this may be a read error. The rearrangement links TRBV10-3 to TRBJ2-5; the D call may be TRBD1 or TRBD2 (5 bases each). The CDR3 is made up of 16 amino acids. Germline values: CDR1 ENHRY, CDR2 SYGVKD. The CDR3 sequence: CSISGRALGEQETQYF. The DNA for the CDR3 is TGTTCCATCAGTGGGCGGGCCTTGGGGGAGCAAGAGACCCAGTACTTC.

As for this clonotype: Given a much more abundant clone one base away, this may be a read error. The chain couples TRBV5-1 to TRBJ2-1; D is possibly TRBD1 (6 bases). The V end lost 4 bases, the J end lost 0 bases, and 20 bases lay between the germline ends. This CDR3 has 18 amino acids. Germline CDR1 is SGHRS and CDR2 is YFSETQ. In DNA, the CDR3 is TGCGCCAGCAGCCTGGAAATAGGGGGTTCATCCTCCTACAATGAGCAGTTCTTC. Its translation is CASSLEIGGSSSYNEQFF. Using reference TRBV5-1 and TRBJ2-1 for the parts outside the CDR3, the full variable domain is KAGVTQTPRYLIKTRGQQVTLSCSPISGHRSVSWYQQTPGQGLQFLFEYFSETQRNKGNFPGRFSGRQFSNSRSEMNVSTLELGDSALYLCASSLEIGGSSSYNEQFFGPGTRLTVL.

This clonotype showed up just once. A much larger clone lies a single base off, so this may be a read error. The chain couples TRBV6-2 or TRBV6-3 to TRBJ2-2; no clear D gene. The ends were cut back, 10 bases at V and 9 bases at J, with 18 bases in the middle. The CDR3 consists of 13 residues. Germline V gene sequence: CDR1 MNHEY, CDR2 SVGEGT. The CDR3 reads CATHLKETRELFF. For the CDR3, the DNA is TGTGCCACCCACCTAAAGGAGACCCGGGAGCTGTTTTTT.

This clonotype was seen many times. The chain joins TRBV13 to TRBJ2-7; 7 bases match TRBD1. The V gene end was trimmed by 4 bases and the J gene end by 5 bases; junction bases not matched to a gene: 8. This CDR3 is built from 14 residues. Germline lookup yields CDR1 PRHDT and CDR2 FYEKMQ (reference sequence). CDR3 DNA: TGTGCCAGCAGCTCCAGGGGGTTGGCTGACGAGCAGTACTTC. This codes for CASSSRGLADEQYF.

A note on this clonotype: A much larger clone differs by one base, so this may be a read error. A read error is likely, as this CDR3 ends without the conserved phenylalanine or tryptophan. This chain uses TRBV7-8 with TRBJ2-1; D perhaps matches TRBD1 (6 bases). V gave up 10 bases and J gave up 6 bases, with 16 bases separating them. The CDR3 extends over 13 amino acids. Per germline, CDR1 SGHVS and CDR2 FQNEAQ. The CDR3 sequence: CATYRVQGNEQFV. The CDR3 coding sequence is TGTGCCACTTACAGGGTCCAAGGCAATGAGCAGTTCGTC.

A remark on this clonotype: A much larger clone sits a single nucleotide away, making a read error possible. V gene TRBV20-1 combines with J gene TRBJ2-7; D perhaps matches TRBD2 (5 bases). CDR3 length: 13 residues. The germline CDR1 and CDR2 sequences are DFQATT and SNEGSKA (reference sequence). The CDR3 reads CSTRGELYYEQYF. CDR3 coding DNA: TGCAGTACTAGAGGCGAGTTGTACTACGAGCAGTACTTC.

This clonotype occurred many times. The V gene is TRBV7-9, the J gene TRBJ2-7; 7 bases agree with TRBD1. Germline V lookup: CDR1 SEHNR, CDR2 FQNEAQ (reference sequence). This CDR3 spans 12 amino acids. Trimming cost V 6 bases and J 9 bases; bases outside gene matches: 8. CDR3 nucleotide sequence: TGTGCCAGCAGGAGTGACAGGGCTGGGCAGTACTTC. Protein product: CASRSDRAGQYF.

Worth noting for this clonotype: One base away lies a much larger clone, so this may be a sequencing read error. The V and J genes are TRBV5-1 and TRBJ2-3; D is possibly TRBD2 (5 bases). This CDR3 contains 15 residues. The V gene lost 4 bases and the J gene lost 5 bases, with 17 bases spanning the gap. CDR1 and CDR2 from the germline V gene are SGHRS and YFSETQ. CDR3 residues: CASSRIERLIDTQYF. For the CDR3, the DNA is TGCGCCAGCAGCCGTATTGAGCGGCTCATAGATACGCAGTATTTT.

In this sample, this clonotype turned up many times. The chain employs TRBV5-1 and TRBJ2-5; 10 bases line up with TRBD1. The CDR3 runs 15 residues. After removal of 0 bases from V and 4 bases from J, the junction contained 3 bases not matched to a gene. Germline V lookup: CDR1 SGHRS, CDR2 YFSETQ. This CDR3 reads CASSLAGTGVETQYF. The CDR3 nucleotides are TGCGCCAGCAGCTTGGCCGGGACAGGGGTAGAGACCCAGTACTTC.

The sample holds many counts of this clonotype. This chain joins TRBV10-3 and TRBJ2-3; D not resolved. CDR3 length equals 19 residues. CDR1 is ENHRY, CDR2 SYGVKD, per germline. V lost 0 bases and J lost 2, with 21 bases in between. The CDR3: CAISESRTSVAKITDTQYF. The CDR3 bases are TGTGCCATCAGTGAGTCGAGAACTTCGGTCGCAAAGATCACAGATACGCAGTATTTT.

This clonotype was counted at least ten times. The chain uses TRBV5-1 and TRBJ1-4, with TRBD1 matching over 8 bases. This CDR3 region has 19 residues. Germline V gene data show CDR1 as SGHRS and CDR2 as YFSETQ. V shed 0 bases and J 3 bases; nucleotides not matched to a gene: 13. The CDR3 nucleotides are TGCGCCAGCAGCTTGGGGCCTGCGATGGACAGGGCCTCTAATGAAAAACTGTTTTTT. Amino acids: CASSLGPAMDRASNEKLFF.

In its sample, this clonotype was seen many times. V gene TRBV7-2 combines with J gene TRBJ1-6; the match to TRBD1 covers 11 bases. J lost 7 bases, V lost 5 bases, and 10 bases had no gene match. Germline V gives CDR1 SGHTA, CDR2 FQGNSA. CDR3 length: 17 amino acids. CDR3 in amino acids: CASSNARRDRGNSPLHF. CDR3 bases: TGTGCCAGCAGCAACGCCCGCCGGGACAGGGGGAATTCACCCCTCCACTTT.